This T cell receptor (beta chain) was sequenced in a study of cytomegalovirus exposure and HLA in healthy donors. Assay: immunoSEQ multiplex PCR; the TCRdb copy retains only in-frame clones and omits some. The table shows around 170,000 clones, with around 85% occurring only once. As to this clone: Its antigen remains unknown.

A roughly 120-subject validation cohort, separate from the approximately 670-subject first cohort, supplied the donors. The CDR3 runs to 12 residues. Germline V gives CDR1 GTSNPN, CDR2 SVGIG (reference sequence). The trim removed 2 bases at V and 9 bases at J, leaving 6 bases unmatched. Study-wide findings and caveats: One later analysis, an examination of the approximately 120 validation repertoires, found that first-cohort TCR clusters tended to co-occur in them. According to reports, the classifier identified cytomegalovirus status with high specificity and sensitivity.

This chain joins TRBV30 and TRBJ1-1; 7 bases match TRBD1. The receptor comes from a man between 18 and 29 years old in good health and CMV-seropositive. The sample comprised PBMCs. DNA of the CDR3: TGTGCCTGGAGTAACACAGGGGTGCAAGCTTTCTTT. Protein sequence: CAWSNTGVQAFF.